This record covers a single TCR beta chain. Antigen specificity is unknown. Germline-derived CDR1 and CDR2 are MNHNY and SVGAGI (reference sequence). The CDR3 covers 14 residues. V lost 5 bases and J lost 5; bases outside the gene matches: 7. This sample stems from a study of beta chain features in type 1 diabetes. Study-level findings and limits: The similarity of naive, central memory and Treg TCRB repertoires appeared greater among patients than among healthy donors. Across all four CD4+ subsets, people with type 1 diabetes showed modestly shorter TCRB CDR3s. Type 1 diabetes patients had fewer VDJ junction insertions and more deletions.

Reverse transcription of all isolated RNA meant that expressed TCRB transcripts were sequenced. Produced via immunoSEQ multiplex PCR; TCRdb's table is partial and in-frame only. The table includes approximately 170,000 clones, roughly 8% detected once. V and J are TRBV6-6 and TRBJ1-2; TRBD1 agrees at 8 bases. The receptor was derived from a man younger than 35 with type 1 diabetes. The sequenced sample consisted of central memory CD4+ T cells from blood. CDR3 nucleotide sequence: TGTGCCAGCAGTGATCAAACAGGGGGTTATGGCTACACCTTC. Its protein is CASSDQTGGYGYTF.